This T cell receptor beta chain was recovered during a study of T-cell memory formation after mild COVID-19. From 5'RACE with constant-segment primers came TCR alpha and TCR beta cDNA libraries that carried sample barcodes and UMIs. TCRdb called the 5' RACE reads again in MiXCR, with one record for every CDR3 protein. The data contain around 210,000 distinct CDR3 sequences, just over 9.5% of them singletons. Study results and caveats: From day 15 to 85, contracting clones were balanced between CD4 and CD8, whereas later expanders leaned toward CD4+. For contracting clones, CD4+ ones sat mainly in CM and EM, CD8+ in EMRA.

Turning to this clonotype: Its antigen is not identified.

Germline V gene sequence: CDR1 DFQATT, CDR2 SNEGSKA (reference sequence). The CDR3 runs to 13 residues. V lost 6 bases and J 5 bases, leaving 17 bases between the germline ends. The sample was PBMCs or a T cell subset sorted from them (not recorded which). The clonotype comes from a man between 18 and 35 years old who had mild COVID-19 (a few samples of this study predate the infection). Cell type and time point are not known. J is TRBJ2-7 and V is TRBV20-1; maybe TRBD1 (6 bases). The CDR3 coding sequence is TGCAGTGCCGGACAGTCAAGAGGCGACGAGCAGTACTTC. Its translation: CSAGQSRGDEQYF.